This TCR beta chain originates from a study of blood T cell repertoires in COVID-19. Across the study: The United States, Italy and Spain supplied acute and convalescent COVID-19 samples.

Sequencing was performed with immunoSEQ multiplex PCR; in TCRdb, only in-frame clones are kept and a portion is missing. The sample shows about 93,000 clones, roughly 90% of them seen only once. This CDR3 is 15 amino acids long. Trimming took 1 base from V and 4 from J, leaving 11 bases between them. The germline gives CDR1 SGHDN, CDR2 FVKESK. Sequencing was done on a sample of peripheral blood. The V and J genes are TRBV14 and TRBJ2-1; D may be TRBD2 (6 bases). This TCR came from a human donor with active COVID-19. The donor label of this sample is uncertain. The CDR3 loop reads CASSQGGVAYNEQFF. The CDR3 DNA is TGTGCCAGCAGCCAAGGCGGGGTTGCATACAATGAGCAGTTCTTC.